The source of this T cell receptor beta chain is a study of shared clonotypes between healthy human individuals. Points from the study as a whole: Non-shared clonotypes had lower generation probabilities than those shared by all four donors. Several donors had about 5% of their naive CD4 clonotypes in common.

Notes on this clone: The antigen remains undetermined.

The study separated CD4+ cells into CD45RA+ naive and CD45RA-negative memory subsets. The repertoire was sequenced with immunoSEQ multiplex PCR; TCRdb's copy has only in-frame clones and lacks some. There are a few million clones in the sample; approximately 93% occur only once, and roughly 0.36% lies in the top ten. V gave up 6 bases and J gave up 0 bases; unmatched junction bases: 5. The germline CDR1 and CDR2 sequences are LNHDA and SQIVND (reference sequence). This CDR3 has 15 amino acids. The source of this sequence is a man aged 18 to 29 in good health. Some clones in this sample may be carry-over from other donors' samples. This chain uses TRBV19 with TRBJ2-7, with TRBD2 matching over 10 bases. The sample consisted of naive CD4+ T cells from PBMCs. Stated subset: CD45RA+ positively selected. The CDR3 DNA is TGTGCCAGTAGACCCGGGACTAGCGCCTCCTACGAGCAGTACTTC. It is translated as CASRPGTSASYEQYF. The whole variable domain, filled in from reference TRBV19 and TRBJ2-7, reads DGGITQSPKYLFRKEGQNVTLSCEQNLNHDAMYWYRQDPGQGLRLIYYSQIVNDFQKGDIAEGYSVSREKKESFPLTVTSAQKNPTAFYLCASRPGTSASYEQYFGPGTRLTVT.